One sample yielded the 11 T cell receptor beta chains listed below, sequenced in a study of blood T cell repertoires in COVID-19. This table comes from immunoSEQ multiplex PCR, and its TCRdb copy is limited to in-frame clones, with some not included. This sample has about 220,000 clones, with around 84% found just once. Sequencing was performed on peripheral blood. The receptors derive from a man between 25 and 39 years old with active or convalescent COVID-19.

The J gene is TRBJ2-7, the V gene TRBV6-2 or TRBV6-3; TRBD1 matches at 8 bases. The CDR3 is made up of 16 amino acids. Germline CDR1 reads MNHEY; CDR2 reads SVGEGT. Trimming at V came to 6 bases and at J to 4 bases, leaving 14 bases not matched to a gene. CDR3 in DNA: TGTGCCAGCAGCTTAAATTACCGGGACAGGTTGTACGAGCAGTACTTC. Translation gives CASSLNYRDRLYEQYF.

This chain links TRBV28 with TRBJ1-5, with a possible D match to TRBD1 (5 bases). This CDR3 contains 15 residues. V shed 3 bases and J shed 0 bases, with 9 bases lying between them. Per the germline V gene, CDR1 is MDHEN and CDR2 is SYDVKM. CDR3 loop: CASSLPGPSNQPQHF. The CDR3 DNA is TGTGCCAGCAGTTTGCCAGGGCCTAGCAATCAGCCCCAGCATTTT.

V is TRBV3-1 (or the pseudogene TRBV3-2) and J is TRBJ2-1; 11 bases fit TRBD2. This CDR3 spans 19 amino acids. The V segment lost 1 base and the J segment 6 bases; nucleotides outside the gene matches: 14. CDR1 is LGHDT and CDR2 is YNNKEL in the germline V gene (reference sequence). The CDR3 nucleotides read TGTGCCAGCAGCCAAGCCCACCCCGCGACTAGCGGGATAAGCAATGAGCAGTTCTTC. It yields the protein CASSQAHPATSGISNEQFF.

The CDR3 nucleotides are TGTGCCATCGCCCCGGGGGGCTCCTACAATGAGCAGTTCTTC. This sequence encodes CAIAPGGSYNEQFF. V usage is TRBV10-3 and J usage is TRBJ2-1, with 7 nucleotides matching TRBD2. J lost 0 bases, V lost 8 bases, and 4 bases had no gene match. The CDR3 runs 14 residues. Germline CDR1 ENHRY, CDR2 SYGVKD.

The V and J genes are TRBV7-2 and TRBJ2-2; 11 nucleotides align to TRBD2. Germline loops: CDR1 SGHTA, CDR2 FQGNSA. CDR3 length: 13 residues. The V segment lost 11 bases and the J segment 1 base; nucleotides outside the gene matches: 0. CDR3 DNA sequence: TGTGCCGGGACTAGCGGGAACACCGGGGAGCTGTTTTTT. This codes for CAGTSGNTGELFF.

In its sample, this clone was seen once. This chain joins TRBV5-1 and TRBJ2-3, with 7 bases that match TRBD2. J was trimmed by 2 bases and V by 0 bases; bases with no gene match: 3. The CDR3 length is 15 residues. Germline V gene data show CDR1 as SGHRS and CDR2 as YFSETQ. The CDR3 region has the DNA TGCGCCAGCAGCTTGGAGAGCGGGATCACAGATACGCAGTATTTT. This translates into CASSLESGITDTQYF.

This chain uses TRBV4-3 with TRBJ2-2, with D uncertain. This CDR3 has 12 amino acids. Trimming shortened V by 5 bases and J by 6 bases, and 7 bases separated the two germline ends. Per germline, CDR1 LGHNA and CDR2 YSLEER. This chain's CDR3 is CASSFLPGELFF. In DNA, the CDR3 is TGCGCCAGCAGCTTCCTACCCGGGGAGCTGTTTTTT.

The chain uses TRBV27 and TRBJ1-2, with D possibly being TRBD1 (6 bases). Germline V gene lookup returns CDR1 MNHEY and CDR2 SMNVEV (reference sequence). V was pared by 7 bases and J by 7 bases, with 19 bases between. CDR3 length equals 14 residues. Here the CDR3 DNA reads TGTGCCAGCACCTCGGGGGGGGGCCTTGGTGGCTACACCTTC. Translated, it gives CASTSGGGLGGYTF.

The chain combines TRBV2 with TRBJ2-7; D might be TRBD1 (6 bases). V was pared by 8 bases and J by 3 bases, with 20 bases between. CDR1 SNHLY and CDR2 FYNNEI come from the germline V gene. The CDR3 contains 15 residues. The CDR3 DNA follows: TGTGCCAGCGCGTCCGTCGGGACACATATCTACGAGCAGTACTTC. Residues: CASASVGTHIYEQYF.

The rearrangement joins TRBV9 to TRBJ2-7; weak D call: TRBD2 (6 bases). Germline values: CDR1 SGDLS, CDR2 YYNGEE. CDR3 length equals 14 residues. The V end lost 0 bases, the J end lost 1 base, and 8 bases lay between the germline ends. The DNA for the CDR3 is TGTGCCAGCAGCGTAGAACTAGCATCCTACGAGCAGTACTTC. The encoded protein is CASSVELASYEQYF.

The chain carries TRBV6-5 and TRBJ2-5; D remains unclear. V lost 3 bases to trimming and J lost 1 base, with 6 bases between them. Germline-derived CDR1 and CDR2 are MNHEY and SVGAGI. This CDR3 has 13 residues. The chain's CDR3 is CASSYFLQETQYF. The CDR3 DNA follows: TGTGCCAGCAGTTATTTTCTCCAAGAGACCCAGTACTTC.